This T cell receptor beta chain was obtained from a study of shared clonotypes between healthy human individuals. About the research overall: CD4 naive and memory got three plates each, CD8 naive two, CD8 memory one.

Sequencing was at deep level. Assay: immunoSEQ multiplex PCR; the TCRdb copy retains only in-frame clones and omits some. Of some 2.4 million clones detected, approximately 93% appear once; the ten largest clones hold roughly 0.36%. The CDR3 runs 13 residues. CDR1 and CDR2 (germline): ENHRY, SYGVKD. V lost 11 bases to trimming and J lost 0 bases, with 12 bases between them. The chain uses TRBV10-3 and TRBJ2-3; possibly TRBD2 for D (6 bases). The sequencing input was naive CD4+ T cells from PBMCs. As for subset: CD45RA+ positively selected. This TCR came from a man younger than 35 in good health. Some clones in this sample may be carry-over from other donors' samples. CDR3 nucleotide sequence: TGTGCCGGTTCAAGCGGGAGCACAGATACGCAGTATTTT. It translates to CAGSSGSTDTQYF.